A single sample gave rise to the 26 T cell receptor beta chains below, sequenced in a study of beta chain features in type 1 diabetes. The entirety of the isolated RNA underwent reverse transcription, so expressed TCRB transcripts were sequenced. Only in-frame clones appear in the TCRdb table, and some are missing; sequencing was by immunoSEQ multiplex PCR. The sample holds 970,000 or so clones; roughly 17% are singletons and the top ten take about 0.02%. The sample consisted of naive CD4+ T cells from blood. The receptor source for this set is a woman in her late teens or twenties in good health.

The V call is TRBV19, the J call TRBJ2-7, with 10 positions matching TRBD2. This CDR3 is built from 15 residues. Germline V gene data show CDR1 as LNHDA and CDR2 as SQIVND (reference sequence). Trimming cost V 2 bases and J 4 bases; bases outside gene matches: 5. CDR3 in amino acids: CASSISSGSRYEQYF. In DNA form, the CDR3 reads TGTGCCAGTAGTATATCTAGCGGGAGTCGTTACGAGCAGTACTTC.

In this sample, this clone turned up a few times. The rearrangement uses TRBV15 and TRBJ2-3; 7 bases are shared with TRBD1. V was pared by 2 bases and J by 2 bases, with 7 bases of the junction left unmatched. CDR1 is LNHNV, CDR2 YYDKDF, per germline (reference sequence). This CDR3 spans 16 amino acids. The CDR3 reads CATSRLRDSYTDTQYF. CDR3 DNA: TGTGCCACCAGCAGACTGAGGGACAGTTACACAGATACGCAGTATTTT.

This CDR3 is CASSQELELRPGPLTGAQYF. CDR3 sequence (DNA): TGCGCCAGCAGCCAAGAGTTGGAGCTGCGTCCGGGGCCGCTGACGGGGGCCCAGTACTTC. The rearrangement joins TRBV4-1 to TRBJ2-5, with D possibly being TRBD2 (6 bases). CDR3 size: 20 residues. Germline assignment: CDR1 MGHRA and CDR2 YSYEKL. Trimming cost V 0 bases and J 9 bases, with 32 bases left between them.

This clone was counted a few times. The chain employs TRBV27 and TRBJ2-2, with TRBD1 identical over 7 bases. The CDR3 is 16 residues long. Germline V gene sequence: CDR1 MNHEY, CDR2 SMNVEV (reference sequence). V trimming: 3 bases; J trimming: 5 bases; junction bases outside the gene matches: 9. The CDR3 DNA reads TGTGCCAGCAGTTTTTACGCCAACAGGGGTACCGGGGAGCTGTTTTTT. It is translated as CASSFYANRGTGELFF.

The genes are TRBV7-2 and TRBJ1-4; D remains ambiguous. The CDR3 covers 14 residues. Trimming removed 2 bases at V and 1 base at J, with 5 bases between. Germline CDR1 and CDR2: SGHTA and FQGNSA. The CDR3 spells CASSLRRTNEKLFF. DNA for the CDR3: TGTGCCAGCAGCTTACGGAGAACTAATGAAAAACTGTTTTTT.

V and J are TRBV28 and TRBJ2-7; D not certain. Germline values: CDR1 MDHEN, CDR2 SYDVKM. This CDR3 spans 12 amino acids. The V end was cut by 3 bases, the J end by 0 bases, with 3 bases between. The CDR3 sequence is CASSFVSYEQYF. The CDR3 DNA sequence: TGTGCCAGCAGTTTCGTCTCCTACGAGCAGTACTTC.

The rearrangement uses TRBV9 and TRBJ2-7; 10 nucleotides line up with TRBD1. The germline gives CDR1 SGDLS, CDR2 YYNGEE. The CDR3 totals 16 residues. The V gene end was trimmed by 2 bases and the J gene end by 3 bases; junction bases not matched to a gene: 8. The chain's CDR3 is CASSVGRGQGNYEQYF. CDR3 coding DNA: TGTGCCAGCAGCGTGGGCCGGGGACAGGGGAACTACGAGCAGTACTTC.

The chain combines TRBV2 with TRBJ2-7, with TRBD2 matching 8 bases. V dropped 4 bases and J dropped 6; count of bases not matched to a gene: 8. The CDR3 loop spans 14 amino acids. The germline V gene encodes CDR1 SNHLY and CDR2 FYNNEI. The CDR3 nucleotides read TGTGCCAGCAGTGTTTTGACGGGAGGGGGCGAGCAGTACTTC. This sequence encodes CASSVLTGGGEQYF.

V and J are TRBV28 and TRBJ2-5; 9 bases match TRBD2. Germline V gives CDR1 MDHEN, CDR2 SYDVKM. V lost 6 bases to trimming and J lost 2 bases; unmatched junction nucleotides: 4. The CDR3 contains 14 residues. This CDR3 reads CASRTSGAQETQYF. CDR3 nucleotides: TGTGCCAGCAGGACTAGCGGAGCGCAAGAGACCCAGTACTTC.

In its sample, this clone was seen a few times. The rearrangement joins TRBV7-9 to TRBJ2-7, with D perhaps TRBD1 (6 bases). Germline CDR1 SEHNR, CDR2 FQNEAQ (reference sequence). CDR3 size: 14 residues. V lost 3 bases and J lost 2, with 11 bases in between. This CDR3 reads CASSFSTGPYEQYF. The CDR3 region has the DNA TGTGCCAGCAGCTTCTCGACAGGACCCTACGAGCAGTACTTC.

This clone was recorded a few times. The V gene is TRBV5-1, the J gene TRBJ2-1; no reliable D call. Germline CDR1 reads SGHRS; CDR2 reads YFSETQ. This CDR3 has 15 residues. Trimming pared 1 base from V and 2 bases from J, leaving 10 bases between. CDR3 nucleotides: TGCGCCAGCAGCTTGCGGCTAGTAGCCTACAATGAGCAGTTCTTC. Translated: CASSLRLVAYNEQFF.

The rearrangement uses TRBV11-2 and TRBJ2-1; 7 bases are a match to TRBD1. This CDR3 region has 14 residues. The V gene's germline CDR1 is SGHAT and CDR2 FQNNGV. V shed 3 bases and J 7 bases; nucleotides not matched to a gene: 6. As DNA, the CDR3 is TGTGCCAGCAGCTTCGACAGGGAGTTAAATGAGCAGTTCTTC. Encoded protein: CASSFDRELNEQFF.

In its sample, this clone was seen many times. V usage is TRBV10-3 and J usage is TRBJ1-3; D gene ambiguous. The CDR3 runs 12 residues. Trimming left V 3 bases short and J 4 bases short, with 4 bases between. Germline V gene data show CDR1 as ENHRY and CDR2 as SYGVKD. The CDR3 sequence is CAISDWGNTIYF. CDR3 coding DNA: TGTGCCATCAGTGATTGGGGAAACACCATATATTTT.

The V call is TRBV28, the J call TRBJ2-6; D is possibly TRBD1 or TRBD2 (5 bases each). This CDR3 spans 17 amino acids. The ends were cut back, 7 bases at V and 4 bases at J, with 20 bases in the middle. Germline V gene lookup returns CDR1 MDHEN and CDR2 SYDVKM. CDR3 in amino acids: CASISHPGAGGANVLTF. For the CDR3, the DNA is TGTGCCAGCATCTCCCACCCCGGGGCAGGGGGGGCCAACGTCCTGACTTTC.

This clone occurred a few times. This sequence joins TRBV5-4 and TRBJ2-5; 7 bases agree with TRBD2. This CDR3 spans 14 amino acids. J was trimmed by 3 bases and V by 10 bases; bases with no gene match: 12. Looked up from germline, CDR1 is SGHNT and CDR2 is YYREEE (reference sequence). The CDR3 loop reads CAASPLAEKETQYF. CDR3 bases: TGTGCCGCCTCACCGCTAGCGGAAAAAGAGACCCAGTACTTC.

The rearrangement uses TRBV10-3 and TRBJ2-5, with TRBD2 identical over 11 bases. The CDR3 loop spans 15 amino acids. The germline V gene has CDR1 ENHRY and CDR2 SYGVKD. V shed 10 bases and J 5 bases; nucleotides not matched to a gene: 12. The CDR3 sequence: CASSTSGTTTETQYF. The CDR3 nucleotides read TGTGCCAGCTCGACTAGCGGGACCACGACGGAGACCCAGTACTTC.

The chain uses TRBV28 and TRBJ2-6; D might be TRBD1 (5 bases). Germline values: CDR1 MDHEN, CDR2 SYDVKM. V lost 5 bases and J 0 bases, leaving 23 bases between the germline ends. This CDR3 has 20 residues. CDR3 region: CASSLRRGRAKSSGANVLTF. The CDR3 nucleotides are TGTGCCAGCAGTCTCCGCCGTGGCAGGGCCAAAAGCTCTGGGGCCAACGTCCTGACTTTC.

This clone has only a few counts. CDR3 loop: CASSPPMDYEQFF. In DNA, the CDR3 is TGTGCCAGCTCACCACCTATGGATTATGAGCAGTTCTTC. V usage is TRBV18 and J usage is TRBJ2-1, with D unresolved. Trimming took off 0 bases at V and 8 bases at J, with 8 bases between the two ends. Germline V CDR1 and CDR2: KGHSH, LQKENI. This CDR3 region has 13 residues.

The chain employs TRBV28 and TRBJ2-6; TRBD1 might be the D (5 bases). The CDR3 extends over 14 amino acids. CDR1 and CDR2 from the germline V gene are MDHEN and SYDVKM. Trimming removed 8 bases from V and 2 bases from J, with 10 bases in between. The CDR3 is CASGVRAGANVLTF. CDR3 in DNA: TGTGCCAGCGGCGTCAGGGCTGGGGCCAACGTCCTGACTTTC.

J is TRBJ2-1 and V is TRBV7-9; D gene uncertain. The V end lost 8 bases, the J end lost 1 base, and 12 bases lay between the germline ends. Germline CDR1 and CDR2: SEHNR and FQNEAQ (reference sequence). The CDR3 consists of 14 residues. The CDR3 nucleotides read TGTGCCAGCCACGAAAGGGTATCCTACAATGAGCAGTTCTTC. The encoded protein is CASHERVSYNEQFF.

On this clone: At one of its ends the junction is not consistent with the germline gene, which may arise from a read error. The chain recombines TRBV19 with TRBJ1-1, with D perhaps TRBD1 (5 bases). The CDR3 length is 15 residues. Germline CDR1 and CDR2: LNHDA and SQIVND (reference sequence). Written as DNA, the CDR3 is TGTGCAAGTAGTTTGGGGCCGACCTTGAACACTGAAGCTTTCTTT. As protein: CASSLGPTLNTEAFF.

The chain joins TRBV28 to TRBJ2-7, with D unclear. The CDR3 totals 14 residues. Between the trimmed V and J ends, which lost 3 bases and 4 bases, there was a span of 13 bases. Germline V gives CDR1 MDHEN, CDR2 SYDVKM. This CDR3 reads CASSFLFGVYEQYF. The CDR3 nucleotides are TGTGCCAGCAGTTTTCTCTTCGGAGTTTACGAGCAGTACTTC.

This chain links TRBV19 with TRBJ2-7, with D possibly matching TRBD2 (5 bases). The V end was cut by 0 bases, the J end by 0 bases, with 12 bases between. Germline V CDR1 and CDR2: LNHDA, SQIVND (reference sequence). CDR3 length equals 16 residues. The DNA for the CDR3 is TGTGCCAGTAGTATAGATCATGGCGGACTCTCCTACGAGCAGTACTTC. Its translation is CASSIDHGGLSYEQYF. The whole variable domain, remainder taken from reference TRBV19 and TRBJ2-7, is DGGITQSPKYLFRKEGQNVTLSCEQNLNHDAMYWYRQDPGQGLRLIYYSQIVNDFQKGDIAEGYSVSREKKESFPLTVTSAQKNPTAFYLCASSIDHGGLSYEQYFGPGTRLTVT.

The genes are TRBV29-1 and TRBJ2-3, with 13 positions matching TRBD2. The germline V gene has CDR1 SQVTM and CDR2 ANQGSEA. Trimming removed 6 bases from V and 4 bases from J; junction bases left unmatched: 4. The CDR3 is 14 residues long. CDR3 DNA sequence: TGCAGCGTCGAGACTAGCGGGAGGTCAGATACGCAGTATTTT. It translates to CSVETSGRSDTQYF.

This clone was counted only a few times. V gene TRBV6-6 combines with J gene TRBJ2-7; 12 positions agree with TRBD2. Germline values: CDR1 MNHNY, CDR2 SVGAGI (reference sequence). The junction had 3 bases not matched to a gene; V was cut back by 6 bases and J by 3 bases. The CDR3 sequence is 14 residues long. This chain's CDR3 is CASSRLAGDYEQYF. The CDR3 DNA is TGTGCCAGCAGCCGACTAGCGGGAGACTACGAGCAGTACTTC.

Details on this clone: The same CDR3 can be traced to other DNA sequences in this sample. The chain recombines TRBV7-3 with TRBJ2-3; D may be TRBD2 (6 bases). The germline V gene encodes CDR1 SGHTA and CDR2 FQGTGA. Trimming cost V 5 bases and J 0 bases, with 9 bases left between them. The CDR3 covers 14 residues. DNA for the CDR3: TGTGCCAGCAGCCCCGGGACTAGCACAGATACGCAGTATTTT. Its protein is CASSPGTSTDTQYF.